This T cell receptor beta chain was sequenced in a study of T cells in Graves' hyperthyroidism and ophthalmopathy. Those with hyperthyroidism were 18 to 65 years old, newly diagnosed, and ill for under 2 months. Thyroid ultrasound and orbital computed tomography, with clinical symptoms and serum thyroxine and TRAb, informed diagnoses. Fresh peripheral blood, about 10 ml of it, supplied the PBMCs. The source material, RNA transcripts, was used to amplify TCR beta CDR3 regions. HTBI primers were employed in a first-round RT-PCR of the TCR CDR3. TCRdb re-analysed the multiplex PCR reads in MiXCR, keeping a single row per CDR3 protein. The table includes about 520,000 distinct CDR3 sequences, 20% to 25% detected once. The CDR3 length is 12 residues. Trimming removed 3 bases at V and 5 bases at J, with 10 bases between. Germline lookup yields CDR1 DFQATT and CDR2 SNEGSKA (reference sequence). As to this clonotype: A clone one base away is much larger, so this may be a read error.

The sample comprised blood. This clonotype originated in a man aged 18 to 29 with Graves' hyperthyroidism. This chain joins TRBV20-1 and TRBJ2-5, with D uncertain. The CDR3 DNA follows: TGCAGTGCTAGCTCGGGTTGGGAGACCCAGTACTTC. The encoded protein is CSASSGWETQYF.